A single sample gave rise to the 10 T cell receptor beta chains below, sequenced in a study of T cells after yellow fever vaccination. Each CDR3 protein gets one entry after TCRdb re-called the 5' RACE reads with MiXCR. The repertoire holds 250,000 or so distinct CDR3 sequences, approximately 3.8% seen once, with under 20% in the top ten. The specimen was PBMCs, collected 15 days after the yellow fever booster vaccination. The receptors derive from a man aged 18 to 30 who received the YFV17D yellow fever vaccine.

In this sample, this clonotype turned up many times. V and J are TRBV20-1 and TRBJ2-3; D remains ambiguous. The CDR3 runs to 12 residues. V dropped 1 base and J dropped 5 bases, with 7 bases sitting between them. Looked up from germline, CDR1 is DFQATT and CDR2 is SNEGSKA (reference sequence). In DNA form, the CDR3 reads TGCAGTGCTAGAGCTTGGGGAGATACGCAGTATTTT. The encoded protein is CSARAWGDTQYF.

This clonotype came up many times. V usage is TRBV7-9 and J usage is TRBJ1-2, with a tentative D call TRBD1 (5 bases). The CDR3 is 11 amino acids. Germline CDR1 and CDR2: SEHNR and FQNEAQ (reference sequence). V was clipped by 2 bases and J by 8 bases, with 6 bases between them. The CDR3 reads CASSLRGGYTF. CDR3 coding DNA: TGTGCCAGCAGCTTACGGGGCGGCTACACCTTC.

This clonotype was found many times. The rearrangement joins TRBV4-1 to TRBJ2-3; TRBD1 agrees at 9 bases. The ends lost 4 bases at V and 3 bases at J; junction bases unmatched: 8. Germline V CDR1 and CDR2: MGHRA, YSYEKL. The CDR3 spans 16 residues. The CDR3 protein is CASSRITGGGTDTQYF. The CDR3 DNA is TGCGCCAGCAGCCGTATTACAGGGGGCGGAACAGATACGCAGTATTTT.

This clonotype was recorded at least ten times. The chain uses TRBV6-5 and TRBJ1-2, with TRBD1 identical over 10 bases. V lost 6 bases to trimming and J lost 5 bases; unmatched junction nucleotides: 6. Germline lookup yields CDR1 MNHEY and CDR2 SVGAGI. The CDR3 is 14 residues long. CDR3 sequence: CASSRDRGGYGYTF. The CDR3 bases are TGTGCCAGCAGCCGGGACAGGGGAGGATATGGCTACACCTTC.

The chain recombines TRBV20-1 with TRBJ2-1; no definite D call. The CDR3 contains 13 residues. Germline CDR1 reads DFQATT; CDR2 reads SNEGSKA (reference sequence). Trimming removed 6 bases at V and 6 bases at J, with 15 bases between. CDR3 bases: TGCAGTGCCCTCGGCTTCTACCGCAATGAGCAGTTCTTC. Protein: CSALGFYRNEQFF.

This clonotype was seen at least ten times. This chain connects TRBV5-1 to TRBJ1-1, with D perhaps TRBD1 (5 bases). The CDR3 totals 14 residues. Germline-derived CDR1 and CDR2 are SGHRS and YFSETQ. Trimming removed 1 base from V and 3 bases from J, with 10 bases in between. The CDR3 protein is CASSLTQGDTEAFF. The CDR3 region has the DNA TGCGCCAGCAGCTTGACTCAGGGAGACACTGAAGCTTTCTTT.

The table lists this clonotype with many counts. This chain uses TRBV4-3 with TRBJ2-1; 10 bases fit TRBD2. The CDR3 is 17 residues long. The V and J ends lost 0 bases and 3 bases, in that order; junction bases with no gene match: 5. Germline CDR1 is LGHNA and CDR2 is YSLEER. The CDR3 is CASSQEGLANYYNEQFF. For the CDR3, the DNA is TGCGCCAGCAGCCAAGAGGGACTAGCGAACTACTACAATGAGCAGTTCTTC.

This clonotype was counted many times. This chain joins TRBV7-3 and TRBJ2-2, with no clear D. Germline CDR1 and CDR2: SGHTA and FQGTGA. The CDR3 is made up of 13 amino acids. With 2 bases removed from V and 4 bases from J, the gap between germline ends came to 5 bases. Written as DNA, the CDR3 is TGTGCCAGCAGCTTATCGAGCACCGGGGAGCTGTTTTTT. It is translated as CASSLSSTGELFF. The whole variable domain, filled in from reference TRBV7-3 and TRBJ2-2, reads GAGVSQTPSNKVTEKGKYVELRCDPISGHTALYWYRQSLGQGPEFLIYFQGTGAADDSGLPNDRFFAVRPEGSVSTLKIQRTERGDSAVYLCASSLSSTGELFFGEGSRLTVL.

This clonotype was seen repeatedly, ten times or more. The CDR3 sequence is CASSPDRDEQFF. The CDR3 DNA is TGCGCCAGCAGCCCTGACAGGGACGAGCAGTTCTTC. The chain employs TRBV5-1 and TRBJ2-1, with TRBD1 identical over 7 bases. V dropped 4 bases and J dropped 10; count of bases not matched to a gene: 5. The CDR3 is 12 residues long. Germline V lookup: CDR1 SGHRS, CDR2 YFSETQ. The full variable domain, in which reference TRBV5-1 and TRBJ2-1 provide the parts outside the CDR3, is KAGVTQTPRYLIKTRGQQVTLSCSPISGHRSVSWYQQTPGQGLQFLFEYFSETQRNKGNFPGRFSGRQFSNSRSEMNVSTLELGDSALYLCASSPDRDEQFFGPGTRLTVL.

The table lists this clonotype with many counts. The V and J genes are TRBV7-6 and TRBJ1-4; D is undetermined. The V end was cut by 0 bases, the J end by 2 bases, with 10 bases between. Germline V gene lookup returns CDR1 SGHVS and CDR2 FNYEAQ. This CDR3 is built from 16 residues. The CDR3 here is CASSLAAGVTNEKLFF. The CDR3 bases are TGTGCCAGCAGCTTAGCGGCCGGTGTCACTAATGAAAAACTGTTTTTT.